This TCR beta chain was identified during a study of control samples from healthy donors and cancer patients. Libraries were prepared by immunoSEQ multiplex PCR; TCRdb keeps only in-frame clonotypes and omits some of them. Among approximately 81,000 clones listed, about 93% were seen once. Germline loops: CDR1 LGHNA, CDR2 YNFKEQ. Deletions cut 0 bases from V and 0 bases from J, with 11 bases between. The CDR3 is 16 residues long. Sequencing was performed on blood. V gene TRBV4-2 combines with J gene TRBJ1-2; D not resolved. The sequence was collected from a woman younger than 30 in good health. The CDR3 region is CASSQDLQIANYGYTF. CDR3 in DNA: TGTGCCAGCAGCCAAGATCTCCAGATAGCTAACTATGGCTACACCTTC.